Reported below is one T cell receptor beta chain. The data were produced by immunoSEQ multiplex PCR, yet TCRdb's version contains in-frame clones alone and is incomplete. The sample has 140,000 or so clones, approximately 86% seen once. These data belong to a study of T cell responses to AZD1222 COVID-19 vaccine. The CDR3 length is 13 residues. Germline V gives CDR1 ENHRY, CDR2 SYGVKD. V lost 10 bases, J lost 7 bases, and 7 bases stayed unmatched. The sequence was collected from an adult in good health. The sequencing used peripheral blood, collected on day 0 of AZD1222 vaccination. The genes are TRBV10-3 and TRBJ2-7, with 13 positions matching TRBD2. Here the CDR3 reads CASAGLAGTEQYF. The CDR3 nucleotides read TGTGCCAGCGCGGGACTAGCGGGAACGGAGCAGTACTTC.